These 23 T cell receptor beta chains originate from one sample sequenced in a study of blood T cell repertoires in COVID-19 (dated by TCRdb to the early 2020s). Preparation of the library involved the immunoSEQ multiplex PCR assay. What TCRdb holds here is the immuneACCESS table cut down to in-frame rearrangements. Part of the clones is not present; checked against another copy, under half of the missing clones reflect an unresolved V gene, and the others are unexplained. This sample has roughly 190,000 clones in its table, and under 80% of those were observed once. About 15% of the sample comes from the top ten. Sequenced input: PBMCs or T cells enriched from blood (not recorded which). The source is a woman between 45 and 65 years old with acute COVID-19.

The rearrangement uses TRBV9 and TRBJ1-2; D gene uncertain. Trimming left V 0 bases short and J 2 bases short, with 11 bases between. This CDR3 is built from 15 residues. The germline V gene encodes CDR1 SGDLS and CDR2 YYNGEE. CDR3 DNA sequence: TGTGCCAGCAGCGTAGGGGAGGGCGCCAACTATGGCTACACCTTC. Translating gives CASSVGEGANYGYTF. The variable domain in full, with the rest retrieved from reference TRBV9 and TRBJ1-2, is DSGVTQTPKHLITATGQRVTLRCSPRSGDLSVYWYQQSLDQGLQFLIQYYNGEERAKGNILERFSAQQFPDLHSELNLSSLELGDSALYFCASSVGEGANYGYTFGSGTRLTVV.

The chain recombines TRBV6-5 with TRBJ1-3; no reliable D call. Trimming shortened V by 8 bases and J by 0 bases, and 8 bases separated the two germline ends. The V gene's germline CDR1 is MNHEY and CDR2 SVGAGI. The CDR3 sequence is 13 residues long. The CDR3 DNA sequence: TGTGCCAGCGCAGAATTCTCTGGAAACACCATATATTTT. Protein product: CASAEFSGNTIYF.

This clone was observed a few times. The chain joins TRBV5-1 to TRBJ1-2; no clear D. The germline V gene has CDR1 SGHRS and CDR2 YFSETQ. V was clipped by 0 bases and J by 4 bases, with 13 bases between them. The CDR3 length is 15 residues. The CDR3 coding sequence is TGCGCCAGCAGCTTGGATATAGCCCGATCCTATGGCTACACCTTC. It yields the protein CASSLDIARSYGYTF.

This sequence joins TRBV3-1 (or the pseudogene TRBV3-2) and TRBJ2-5, with TRBD1 matching over 10 bases. The CDR3 has 16 residues. The trim removed 4 bases at V and 5 bases at J, leaving 10 bases unmatched. Germline CDR1 reads LGHDT; CDR2 reads YNNKEL (reference sequence). CDR3 in DNA: TGTGCCAGCAGCCCTTTCCGACAGGGGGCTGTGGAGACCCAGTACTTC. It encodes CASSPFRQGAVETQYF.

The V and J genes are TRBV4-3 and TRBJ1-1; 9 positions match TRBD1. V was pared by 1 base and J by 4 bases, with 7 bases of the junction left unmatched. Germline V gives CDR1 LGHNA, CDR2 YSLEER. The CDR3 is 16 residues long. CDR3 region: CASSQVTGTGTTEAFF. The CDR3 DNA reads TGCGCCAGCAGCCAAGTCACCGGGACAGGGACCACTGAAGCTTTCTTT.

The V gene is TRBV29-1, the J gene TRBJ2-2; a weak D match, TRBD2 (7 bases). Trimming cost V 1 base and J 0 bases, with 12 bases left between them. Looked up from germline, CDR1 is SQVTM and CDR2 is ANQGSEA. The CDR3 is 16 residues long. Here the CDR3 reads CSVEGPRGPNTGELFF. The DNA for the CDR3 is TGCAGCGTTGAAGGCCCGCGGGGGCCGAACACCGGGGAGCTGTTTTTT.

This clone was counted only a few times. The CDR3 loop is CASCESSYNSPLHF. As DNA, the CDR3 is TGTGCCAGCTGTGAGAGCTCCTATAATTCACCCCTCCACTTT. The chain is built from TRBV11-2 and TRBJ1-6; D unclear. Germline loops: CDR1 SGHAT, CDR2 FQNNGV. The V gene lost 8 bases and the J gene lost 0 bases, with 8 bases spanning the gap. The CDR3 is 14 residues long.

The V and J genes are TRBV7-3 and TRBJ2-5; 10 nucleotides agree with TRBD1. The CDR3 is made up of 19 amino acids. Losses at the gene ends were 4 bases for V and 4 bases for J; bases not matched to a gene: 18. From germline, CDR1 is SGHTA and CDR2 FQGTGA. Written as DNA, the CDR3 is TGTGCCAGCAGCTCCTACTGCCCAAGACAGGGGGCCGTCCCAGAGACCCAGTACTTC. It specifies CASSSYCPRQGAVPETQYF.

The table lists this clone with a few counts. The rearrangement joins TRBV6-5 to TRBJ1-6, with 9 positions matching TRBD1. The junction had 4 bases not matched to a gene; V was cut back by 0 bases and J by 7 bases. The germline V gene encodes CDR1 MNHEY and CDR2 SVGAGI. This CDR3 is 16 amino acids long. Here the CDR3 reads CASSYSNRGRNSPLHF. The CDR3, as DNA: TGTGCCAGCAGTTACTCCAACAGGGGGCGGAATTCACCCCTCCACTTT.

The genes are TRBV6-4 and TRBJ1-2; TRBD1 agrees at 11 bases. The germline V gene has CDR1 MRHNA and CDR2 SNTAGT. Losses at the gene ends were 5 bases for V and 2 bases for J; bases not matched to a gene: 7. This CDR3 comprises 16 residues. The CDR3 DNA reads as TGTGCCAGCAGTCCTTCCGGGACAGGGGGAAACTATGGCTACACCTTC. Its translation: CASSPSGTGGNYGYTF.

The chain has TRBV4-1 and TRBJ1-2; D is ambiguous. V lost 0 bases, J lost 5 bases, and 4 bases lay in between. The germline CDR1 and CDR2 sequences are MGHRA and YSYEKL. This CDR3 is built from 12 residues. CDR3 residues: CASSQDVYGYTF. Here the CDR3 DNA reads TGCGCCAGCAGCCAAGACGTTTATGGCTACACCTTC.

The chain recombines TRBV18 with TRBJ1-2, with 7 bases matching TRBD1. V dropped 6 bases and J dropped 4; count of bases not matched to a gene: 11. CDR1 and CDR2 from the germline V gene are KGHSH and LQKENI. The CDR3 loop spans 15 amino acids. CDR3 bases: TGTGCCAGCTCCCCAGGGACAGACCAGAGCTATGGCTACACCTTC. This sequence encodes CASSPGTDQSYGYTF.

This clone was seen a few times. The rearrangement links TRBV19 to TRBJ1-5, with a weak D call TRBD1 (6 bases). V was trimmed by 7 bases and J by 3 bases, leaving 13 bases between them. Germline CDR1 LNHDA, CDR2 SQIVND (reference sequence). This CDR3 is built from 14 residues. DNA of the CDR3: TGTGCCAGTACCCAAGAGGGGGTCAATCAGCCCCAGCATTTT. Its translation is CASTQEGVNQPQHF. Filled out from reference TRBV19 and TRBJ1-5, the complete variable domain reads DGGITQSPKYLFRKEGQNVTLSCEQNLNHDAMYWYRQDPGQGLRLIYYSQIVNDFQKGDIAEGYSVSREKKESFPLTVTSAQKNPTAFYLCASTQEGVNQPQHFGDGTRLSIL.

The chain joins TRBV10-3 to TRBJ2-5, with D perhaps TRBD2 (5 bases). From germline, CDR1 is ENHRY and CDR2 SYGVKD. V was cut by 3 bases and J by 4 bases, with 15 bases left in between. The CDR3 contains 15 residues. The chain's CDR3 is CAISDVGRGPETQYF. The CDR3 DNA sequence: TGTGCCATCAGTGACGTCGGCCGGGGTCCAGAGACCCAGTACTTC.

This sequence joins TRBV19 and TRBJ2-2; 12 bases fit TRBD1. In germline, CDR1 is LNHDA, CDR2 SQIVND (reference sequence). V was pared by 7 bases and J by 5 bases, with 11 bases of the junction left unmatched. This CDR3 is 17 amino acids long. This chain's CDR3 is CASTQGQGAPNTGELFF. The DNA for the CDR3 is TGTGCCAGTACCCAGGGACAGGGGGCGCCTAATACCGGGGAGCTGTTTTTT.

This chain connects TRBV18 to TRBJ1-6; TRBD1 is a possible D gene (6 bases). Germline CDR1 is KGHSH and CDR2 is LQKENI. This CDR3 is 13 amino acids long. V was clipped by 4 bases and J by 8 bases, with 9 bases between them. This CDR3 is CASSLNRDSPLHF. The CDR3 DNA reads as TGTGCCAGCTCACTCAACAGGGATTCACCCCTCCACTTT.

This chain connects TRBV5-1 to TRBJ1-2, with 9 bases matching TRBD1. V lost 0 bases and J lost 3; bases outside the gene matches: 0. The CDR3 is 14 residues long. Germline-derived CDR1 and CDR2 are SGHRS and YFSETQ. This CDR3 is CASSLGTGDYGYTF. CDR3 nucleotide sequence: TGCGCCAGCAGCTTGGGGACAGGGGACTATGGCTACACCTTC.

The chain couples TRBV18 to TRBJ2-4, with a tentative D call TRBD1 (6 bases). Germline CDR1 reads KGHSH; CDR2 reads LQKENI. The CDR3 length is 14 residues. V dropped 3 bases and J dropped 6 bases, with 12 bases sitting between them. CDR3 sequence (DNA): TGTGCCAGCTCACCTCAAGGGACAACAAACATTCAGTACTTC. Protein: CASSPQGTTNIQYF. The variable domain in full, with the rest retrieved from reference TRBV18 and TRBJ2-4, is NAGVMQNPRHLVRRRGQEARLRCSPMKGHSHVYWYRQLPEEGLKFMVYLQKENIIDESGMPKERFSAEFPKEGPSILRIQQVVRGDSAAYFCASSPQGTTNIQYFGAGTRLSVL.

The chain joins TRBV5-5 to TRBJ2-5; 7 positions agree with TRBD1. Germline loops: CDR1 SGHKS, CDR2 YYEKEE (reference sequence). The CDR3 extends over 15 amino acids. V lost 4 bases and J lost 4; bases outside the gene matches: 10. Here the CDR3 reads CASSRRQGQPETQYF. CDR3 nucleotide sequence: TGTGCCAGCAGCCGAAGACAGGGACAACCAGAGACCCAGTACTTC.

This clone appeared once. The chain uses TRBV24-1 and TRBJ1-5, with TRBD1 matching 9 bases. With V trimmed by 5 bases and J by 7 bases, 2 bases remained unmatched. CDR3 length: 13 residues. CDR1 and CDR2 (germline): KGHDR, SFDVKD. The CDR3 here is CATSAGQGQPQHF. CDR3 in DNA: TGTGCCACCAGTGCCGGACAGGGGCAGCCCCAGCATTTT.

The chain links TRBV6-5 to TRBJ2-7; a weak D match, TRBD1 (5 bases). The CDR3 totals 16 residues. V lost 0 bases and J lost 0, with 12 bases in between. Germline CDR1 is MNHEY and CDR2 is SVGAGI. CDR3 residues: CASSYSIRGSSYEQYV. The CDR3 DNA reads as TGTGCCAGCAGTTACTCGATTAGGGGCAGCTCCTACGAGCAGTACGTC.

This clone occurred a few times. The chain combines TRBV6-4 with TRBJ2-1, with 9 bases lining up with TRBD2. The CDR3 runs to 15 residues. The germline V gene has CDR1 MRHNA and CDR2 SNTAGT. Losses at the gene ends were 6 bases for V and 7 bases for J; bases not matched to a gene: 10. Here the CDR3 reads CASSRSGGQGNEQFF. CDR3 DNA: TGTGCCAGCAGCCGTAGCGGGGGCCAAGGGAATGAGCAGTTCTTC.

The chain couples TRBV29-1 to TRBJ2-3, with 7 bases lining up with TRBD2. V shed 6 bases, J shed 9 bases, and the junction held 6 bases outside the gene matches. The germline V gene encodes CDR1 SQVTM and CDR2 ANQGSEA. The CDR3 totals 11 residues. The CDR3 reads CSVVGEGTQYF. The CDR3 coding sequence is TGCAGCGTGGTGGGGGAGGGGACGCAGTATTTT.